The clone carrying this TCR beta chain was seen a few times. The data are from a study of tumor-infiltrating lymphocytes in primary liver carcinoma. A primer in the constant region served to generate TCR beta cDNA from about 480 ng of total RNA. Each TCR beta library was derived from three nested multiplex PCR rounds that employed slightly modified ARM-PCR. For 10 cycles apiece, the opening two PCR rounds ran with TRBV1-TRBV30 forward primers and a C-beta reverse primer. TCRdb redid the calling of the multiplex PCR reads with MiXCR, one entry per CDR3 protein. The table includes fewer than 400,000 distinct CDR3 sequences, around three fifths detected once. Trimming cost V 3 bases and J 5 bases; bases outside gene matches: 16. The germline gives CDR1 SGHRS, CDR2 YFSETQ. CDR3 length equals 18 residues. Germline DNA was also extracted, and blood RNA was taken from unsorted whole blood.

Sequenced input: peripheral blood. The receptor was derived from a woman in her 30s with primary liver carcinoma and hepatitis B virus infection. The rearrangement links TRBV5-1 to TRBJ2-4, with TRBD1 matching over 8 bases. The CDR3: CASSSYPGGVGLENIQYF. In nucleotides, the CDR3 is TGCGCCAGCAGCTCCTATCCAGGGGGCGTGGGATTGGAAAACATTCAGTACTTC.